This is a list of T cell receptor beta chains from one sample in a study of identical twins. TCRdb passed the 5' RACE reads through MiXCR, listing each CDR3 protein once. The table lists 500,000 to 650,000 distinct CDR3 sequences, under 8.5% of them singletons, with around 1.6% in the top ten. These same records also appear under a second study, on yellow fever vaccine responses in identical twins.

Sequencing used PBMCs. Every receptor here comes from a young woman in good health. CDR3s include the opening cysteine and the closing phenylalanine or tryptophan. A D gene is named only where the DNA matches it firmly. Part of the rows lack a size; the others show once, few, many or a class for expanded clones.

d_call	v_call	j_call	clone_size	cdr3_nt	cdr3_aa
NA	TRBV11-2	TRBJ1-6	NA	TGTGCCAGCAGGGGCTGGGGTGGGGGACCATTGAATTCACCCCTCCACTTT	CASRGWGGGPLNSPLHF
NA	TRBV7-9	TRBJ2-1	few	TGTGCCAGCAGCCGCCACCCCGGACAGACCATAGGTCAGTTCTTC	CASSRHPGQTIGQFF
NA	TRBV12-3/TRBV12-4	TRBJ2-1	many	TGTGCCAGCAGTTTCCAGGGAAACAATGAGCAGTTCTTC	CASSFQGNNEQFF
NA	TRBV6-5	TRBJ1-6	NA	TGTGCCAGCAGTTACGTGGGGGCAGATAATTCACCCCTCCACTTT	CASSYVGADNSPLHF
TRBD2	TRBV11-3	TRBJ2-2	few	TGTGCCAGCAGCTTAGTCCGGGGGGGCGGCACCGGGGAGCTGTTTTTT	CASSLVRGGGTGELFF
TRBD1	TRBV28	TRBJ1-5	NA	TGTGCCAGCACTACCCCAGGGGGCAGGCAGCCCCAGCATTTT	CASTTPGGRQPQHF
NA	TRBV14	TRBJ2-5	few	TGTGCCAGCAGCCCGAACCCCATAGCTACCTTTCAAGAGACCCAGTACTTC	CASSPNPIATFQETQYF
NA	TRBV7-4	TRBJ2-2	once	TGTGCCACCTGCCACCTATTAACCGGGGAGCTGTTTTTT	CATCHLLTGELFF
NA	TRBV20-1	TRBJ2-1	few	TGCAGTGCTAGCACTAGTCAGGATGAGCAGTTCTTC	CSASTSQDEQFF
NA	TRBV20-1	TRBJ2-2	NA	TGCAGTGCTACGGGGACGAACACCGGGGAGCTGTTTTTT	CSATGTNTGELFF
NA	TRBV5-1	TRBJ2-3	many	TGCGCCAGCAGCTTGGACTTCAGCACAGATACGCAGTATTTT	CASSLDFSTDTQYF
TRBD2	TRBV5-1	TRBJ2-2	NA	TGCGCCAGCAGCTTGGAGGGCGGGAGTGCCGGCACCGGGGAGCTGTTTTTT	CASSLEGGSAGTGELFF
NA	TRBV20-1	TRBJ1-1	few	TGCAGTGCTTACCTGATCCCGGGGGGCTGGACTGAAGCTTTCTTT	CSAYLIPGGWTEAFF
NA	TRBV10-1	TRBJ2-7	NA	TGCGCCAGCAGTGCATATCCCGGGACGAATACCTACGAGCAGTACTTC	CASSAYPGTNTYEQYF
TRBD2	TRBV6-1	TRBJ2-1	many	TGTGCCAGCAGTCTAGGACTAGCTTCTGCGAATGAGCAGTTCTTC	CASSLGLASANEQFF
TRBD2	TRBV18	TRBJ2-1	once	TGTGCCAGCTCACCGTCACTAGCGGGCAATGAGCAGTTCTTC	CASSPSLAGNEQFF
TRBD1	TRBV20-1	TRBJ2-7	NA	TGCAGTGCTAGTAGGGACAGGGGGCCCTACGAGCAGTACTTC	CSASRDRGPYEQYF
NA	TRBV20-1	TRBJ2-1	many	TGCAGTGCTATAGACGGGTCCTCCATTCACAATGAGCAGTTCTTC	CSAIDGSSIHNEQFF
TRBD2	TRBV3-1	TRBJ2-2	many	TGTGCCAGCAGCCAAGGTCCTAGACTAGCAGCCGGGGAGCTGTTTTTT	CASSQGPRLAAGELFF
TRBD1	TRBV29-1	TRBJ1-2	many	TGCAGCGTTGAAAGGGGGGCAGGGGGCAACTATGGCTACACCTTC	CSVERGAGGNYGYTF
NA	TRBV29-1	TRBJ2-1	NA	TGCAGCGTTGTGGTGGGCCTCGCCCGGGATGAGCAGTTCTTC	CSVVVGLARDEQFF
NA	TRBV24-1	TRBJ2-3	NA	TGTGCCACCGGTAGCGCTCACGGGACAGATACGCAGTATTTT	CATGSAHGTDTQYF
NA	TRBV11-2	TRBJ2-7	NA	TGTGCCAGCAGCACCCGGGAGACCCCCCCCCTGGGGCGGTGGGGGGCCTACGAGCAGTACTTC	CASSTRETPPLGRWGAYEQYF
NA	TRBV5-5	TRBJ1-5	few	TGTGCCAGCAGTTCACTAGGGGACAATCAGCCCCAGCATTTT	CASSSLGDNQPQHF
TRBD2	TRBV7-2	TRBJ2-1	few	TGTGCCAGCAGCGCCCTGGGAGGGATCGATGAGCAGTTCTTC	CASSALGGIDEQFF
TRBD2	TRBV12-3/TRBV12-4	TRBJ2-3	many	TGTGCCAGCAGCAGGACTAGCGGCACGCAGTATTTT	CASSRTSGTQYF
NA	TRBV7-8	TRBJ2-1	NA	TGTGCCAGCAGCCCCCACCGGGTCGCTCTGAATGAGCAGTTCTTC	CASSPHRVALNEQFF
NA	TRBV7-2	TRBJ2-3	NA	TGTGCCAGCAGCACTCGCCGGAGAACAGATACGCAGTATTTT	CASSTRRRTDTQYF
TRBD1	TRBV18	TRBJ1-3	few	TGTGCCAGCTCCCGACAGGGGGAAAACACCATATATTTT	CASSRQGENTIYF
NA	TRBV7-2	TRBJ2-1	many	TGTGCCAGCAGCCCCAGGACTTTCAGCTCCTACAATGAGCAGTTCTTC	CASSPRTFSSYNEQFF
NA	TRBV28	TRBJ2-6	few	TGTGCCAGCAAATGGGGACATGGGGCCAACGTCCTGACTTTC	CASKWGHGANVLTF